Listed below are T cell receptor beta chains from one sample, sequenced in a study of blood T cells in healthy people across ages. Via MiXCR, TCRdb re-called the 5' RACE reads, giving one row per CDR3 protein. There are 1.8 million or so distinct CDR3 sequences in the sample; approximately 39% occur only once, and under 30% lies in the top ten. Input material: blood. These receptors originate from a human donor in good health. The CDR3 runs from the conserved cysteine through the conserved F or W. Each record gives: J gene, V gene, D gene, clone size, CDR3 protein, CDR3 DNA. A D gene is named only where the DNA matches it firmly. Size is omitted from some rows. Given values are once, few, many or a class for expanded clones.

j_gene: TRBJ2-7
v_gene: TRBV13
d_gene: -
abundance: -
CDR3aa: CASSLKSGTAIYEQYF
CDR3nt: TGTGCCAGCAGCCTCAAATCCGGGACGGCTATCTACGAGCAGTACTTC

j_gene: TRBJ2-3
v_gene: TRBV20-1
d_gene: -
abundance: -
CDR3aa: CSSTPQGDTQYF
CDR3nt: TGCAGTTCCACCCCCCAGGGGGATACGCAGTATTTT

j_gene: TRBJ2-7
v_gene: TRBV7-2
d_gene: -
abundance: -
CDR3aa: CASSPRTVTIEQYF
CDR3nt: TGTGCCAGCAGCCCTCGGACAGTAACGATCGAGCAGTACTTC

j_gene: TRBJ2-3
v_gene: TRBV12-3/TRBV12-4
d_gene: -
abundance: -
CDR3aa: CASSDPYTDTQYF
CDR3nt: TGTGCCAGCAGTGACCCCTACACAGATACGCAGTATTTT

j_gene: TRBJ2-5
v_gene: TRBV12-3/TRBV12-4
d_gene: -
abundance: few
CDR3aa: CASSFVAQETQYF
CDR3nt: TGTGCCAGCAGTTTCGTAGCCCAAGAGACCCAGTACTTC

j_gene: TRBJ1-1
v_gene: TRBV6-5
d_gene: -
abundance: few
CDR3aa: CASSYSVRNTEAFF
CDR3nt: TGTGCCAGCAGTTACAGCGTCAGAAACACTGAAGCTTTCTTT

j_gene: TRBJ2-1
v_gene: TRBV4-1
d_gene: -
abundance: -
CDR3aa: CASSQDRREIYDEQFF
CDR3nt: TGCGCCAGCAGCCAAGATCGCAGGGAAATTTACGATGAGCAGTTCTTC

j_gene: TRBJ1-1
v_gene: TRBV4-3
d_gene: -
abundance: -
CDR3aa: CASSQGVGPNTEAFF
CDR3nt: TGCGCCAGCAGCCAAGGTGTGGGGCCTAACACTGAAGCTTTCTTT

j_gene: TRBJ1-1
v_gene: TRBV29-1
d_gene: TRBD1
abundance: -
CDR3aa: CSVGRGQLNTEAFF
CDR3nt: TGCAGCGTTGGAAGGGGGCAATTGAACACTGAAGCTTTCTTT

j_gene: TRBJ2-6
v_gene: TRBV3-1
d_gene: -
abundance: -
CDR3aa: CASSQAGTLPSSGANVLTF
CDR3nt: TGTGCCAGCAGCCAGGCCGGGACACTACCATCTTCTGGGGCCAACGTCCTGACTTTC

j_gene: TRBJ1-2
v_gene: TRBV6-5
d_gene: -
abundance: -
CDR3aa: CASTLLGPGDNYGYTF
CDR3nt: TGTGCCAGCACTCTCTTAGGGCCAGGGGATAACTATGGCTACACCTTC

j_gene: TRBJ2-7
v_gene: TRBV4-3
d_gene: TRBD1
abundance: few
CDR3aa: CASSAGTADYEQYF
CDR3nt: TGCGCCAGCAGCGCCGGGACAGCTGACTACGAGCAGTACTTC

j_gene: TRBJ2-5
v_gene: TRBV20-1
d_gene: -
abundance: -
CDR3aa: CNAPSQGEQYF
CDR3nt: TGCAATGCACCCTCCCAGGGAGAGCAGTACTTC

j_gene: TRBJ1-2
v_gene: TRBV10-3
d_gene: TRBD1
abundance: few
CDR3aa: CAISEPGMSGTESFYGYTF
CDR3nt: TGTGCCATCAGTGAGCCGGGAATGTCCGGGACAGAGTCATTCTATGGCTACACCTTC

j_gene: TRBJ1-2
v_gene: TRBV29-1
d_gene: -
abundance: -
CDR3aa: CSARDYYGYTF
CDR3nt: TGCAGCGCCAGGGACTACTATGGCTACACCTTC

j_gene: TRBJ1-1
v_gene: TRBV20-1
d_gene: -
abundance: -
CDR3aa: CSAYQPGAVRTEAFF
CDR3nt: TGCAGTGCCTATCAGCCCGGGGCTGTACGGACTGAAGCTTTCTTT

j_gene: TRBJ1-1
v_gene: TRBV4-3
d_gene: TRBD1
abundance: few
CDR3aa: CASSQDRAEAFF
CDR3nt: TGTGCCAGCAGTCAGGACAGGGCTGAAGCTTTCTTT

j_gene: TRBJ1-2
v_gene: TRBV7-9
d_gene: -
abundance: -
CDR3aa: CASSGGGPRGNYGYTF
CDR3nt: TGTGCCAGCAGCGGCGGAGGACCCCGGGGGAACTATGGCTACACCTTC

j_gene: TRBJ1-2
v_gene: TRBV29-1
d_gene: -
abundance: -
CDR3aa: CSVERQVGGYTF
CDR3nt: TGCAGCGTTGAGAGGCAGGTGGGGGGCTACACCTTC

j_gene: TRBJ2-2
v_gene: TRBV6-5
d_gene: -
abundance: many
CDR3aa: CASSSREGTGELFF
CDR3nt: TGTGCCAGCAGTTCGCGCGAGGGGACCGGGGAGCTGTTTTTT

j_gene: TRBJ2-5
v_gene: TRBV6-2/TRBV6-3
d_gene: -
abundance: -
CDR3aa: CASRGSAQETQYF
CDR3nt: TGTGCCAGCCGCGGAAGCGCCCAAGAGACCCAGTACTTC

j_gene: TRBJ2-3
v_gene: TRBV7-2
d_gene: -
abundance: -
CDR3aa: CASSTHLGTDTQYF
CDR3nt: TGTGCCAGCAGTACCCACCTAGGCACAGATACGCAGTATTTT

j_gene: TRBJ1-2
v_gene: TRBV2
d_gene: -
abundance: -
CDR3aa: CASSKEEGALGYTF
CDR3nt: TGTGCCAGCAGTAAAGAGGAAGGGGCACTCGGCTACACCTTC

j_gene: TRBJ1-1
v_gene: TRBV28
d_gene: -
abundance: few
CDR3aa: CASRSGAVNTEAFF
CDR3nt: TGTGCCAGCAGGTCAGGGGCCGTGAACACTGAAGCTTTCTTT

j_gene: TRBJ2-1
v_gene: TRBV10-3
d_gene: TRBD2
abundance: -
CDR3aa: CAIGGGLNEQFF
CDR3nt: TGTGCCATCGGGGGGGGATTAAATGAGCAGTTCTTC

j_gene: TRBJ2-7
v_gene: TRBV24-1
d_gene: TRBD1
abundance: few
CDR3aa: CATSDCTGTGVDYEQYF
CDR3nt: TGTGCCACCAGTGATTGTACGGGAACAGGGGTCGACTACGAGCAGTACTTC

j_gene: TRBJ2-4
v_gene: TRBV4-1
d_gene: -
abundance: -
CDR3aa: CASSQLWGAKNIQYF
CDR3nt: TGCGCCAGCAGCCAGCTCTGGGGAGCCAAAAACATTCAGTACTTC

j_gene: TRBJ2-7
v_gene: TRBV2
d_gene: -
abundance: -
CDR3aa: CASSVDSSSYEQYF
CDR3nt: TGTGCCAGCAGTGTCGACAGTAGCTCCTACGAGCAGTACTTC

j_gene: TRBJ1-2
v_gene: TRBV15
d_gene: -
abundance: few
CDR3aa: CATSIGTLAYGYTF
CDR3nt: TGTGCCACCAGCATCGGGACCTTAGCCTATGGCTACACCTTC

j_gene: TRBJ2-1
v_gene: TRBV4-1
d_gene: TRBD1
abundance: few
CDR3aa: CASSLVGTGLNEQFF
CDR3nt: TGCGCCAGCAGTCTCGTCGGGACAGGGCTCAATGAGCAGTTCTTC

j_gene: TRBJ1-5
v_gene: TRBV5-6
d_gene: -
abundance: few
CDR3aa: CASSLPNNQPQHF
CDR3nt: TGTGCCAGCAGCTTGCCGAATAATCAGCCCCAGCATTTT

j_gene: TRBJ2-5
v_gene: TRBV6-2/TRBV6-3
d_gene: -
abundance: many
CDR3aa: CASSYTQETQYF
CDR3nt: TGTGCCAGCAGTTACACCCAAGAGACCCAGTACTTC

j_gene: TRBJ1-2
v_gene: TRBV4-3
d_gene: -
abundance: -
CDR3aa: CASSQDWLDLGNYGYTF
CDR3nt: TGCGCCAGCAGCCAAGATTGGTTGGATCTGGGCAACTATGGCTACACCTTC

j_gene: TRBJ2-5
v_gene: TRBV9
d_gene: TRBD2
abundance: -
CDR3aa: CASSNTGTRQETQYF
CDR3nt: TGTGCCAGCAGCAATACCGGGACTAGACAAGAGACCCAGTACTTC